These T cell receptor beta chains were read from a single sample in a study of cytomegalovirus exposure and HLA in healthy donors. Sequenced by immunoSEQ multiplex PCR; TCRdb stores in-frame clones only, minus some. The table lists approximately 210,000 clones, approximately 86% of them singletons. The sample taken for sequencing was PBMCs. The source is a woman aged 18-29 years in good health and CMV-seronegative. Each CDR3 is given with its conserved first and last residue. Fields, in order: clone size, V gene, D gene, J gene, CDR3 DNA, CDR3 protein. A D gene is named only where the DNA matches it firmly. Size tells how often a clone was seen (once, few, many) or the class of an expanded clone, and some rows leave it out.

.	TRBV29-1	.	TRBJ2-3	TGCAGCGTTGAAGGGGCGGGCCATGTCCCAGATACGCAGTATTTT	CSVEGAGHVPDTQYF
.	TRBV28	TRBD1	TRBJ2-7	TGTGCCAGCAGACCGACAGGGGGGGGCTACGAGCAGTACTTC	CASRPTGGGYEQYF
.	TRBV13	TRBD2	TRBJ2-1	TGTGCCAGCAGCGCACGACTAGCAGATGAGCAGTTCTTC	CASSARLADEQFF
.	TRBV28	TRBD2	TRBJ2-1	TGTGCCAGCCGAGCGGGGGGGCGCTCCTACAATGAGCAGTTCTTC	CASRAGGRSYNEQFF
once	TRBV7-2	TRBD1	TRBJ1-2	TGTGCCAGCAGCTCGGGACAGGGTTATGGCTACACCTTC	CASSSGQGYGYTF
.	TRBV7-2	.	TRBJ1-1	TGTGCCAGCAGCCAGTGGACTGGGAACACTGAAGCTTTCTTT	CASSQWTGNTEAFF
.	TRBV2	.	TRBJ2-2	TGTGCCAGCAGTGAAGCCAATAGACAGACCGGGGAGCTGTTTTTT	CASSEANRQTGELFF
.	TRBV23-1	TRBD1	TRBJ1-3	TGCGCCAGCAGTCAAGTTGGACAGGTCTCTGGAAACACCATATATTTT	CASSQVGQVSGNTIYF
.	TRBV2	TRBD1	TRBJ1-6	TGTGCCAGCAGGGAGATGACAGGGGAGTACAATTCACCCCTCCACTTT	CASREMTGEYNSPLHF
.	TRBV9	TRBD1	TRBJ2-7	TGTGCCAGCAGCGCGGGACAGGGGTTAATCGAGCAGTACTTC	CASSAGQGLIEQYF
.	TRBV7-9	TRBD2	TRBJ2-1	TGTGCCAGCAGCCCCTCCGGGACTAACTTCTACAATGAGCAGTTCTTC	CASSPSGTNFYNEQFF
.	TRBV11-3	TRBD1	TRBJ2-2	TGTGCCCGCTCCCGGACAGGGGCTCTAAGTAACACCGGGGAGCTGTTTTTT	CARSRTGALSNTGELFF
.	TRBV11-2	.	TRBJ1-2	TGTGCCAGCAGCCTTTCCTTTAAAGGCTACACCTTC	CASSLSFKGYTF
once	TRBV6-5	.	TRBJ2-7	TGTGCCAGCAGTTATCGGGATAAACTGTACGAGCAGTACTTC	CASSYRDKLYEQYF
.	TRBV10-3	.	TRBJ2-2	TGTGCCATCAGAGAACGGGGGACCGGGGAGCTGTTTTTT	CAIRERGTGELFF
.	TRBV5-6	.	TRBJ2-3	TGTGCCAGCAGCCCCAGGGAGGAGGCGTTCTCAGATACGCAGTATTTT	CASSPREEAFSDTQYF
.	TRBV28	TRBD1	TRBJ1-2	TGTGCCAGCAGCTTCGGACAGGGGGTTGACTATGGCTACACCTTC	CASSFGQGVDYGYTF
.	TRBV2	.	TRBJ2-3	TGTGCCAGCAGTGGGGGCGGACACACAGATACGCAGTATTTT	CASSGGGHTDTQYF
.	TRBV19	TRBD1	TRBJ1-5	TGTGCCAGTAGCCCAGACCGGGACAGGGGGCTTTGGCAGCCCCAGCATTTT	CASSPDRDRGLWQPQHF
.	TRBV27	.	TRBJ2-7	TGTGCCAGCAGTTTAGCAGGGCGCGCCTACGAGCAGTACTTC	CASSLAGRAYEQYF
.	TRBV25-1	.	TRBJ2-1	TGTGCCAGCAGCGTGTACAATGAGCAGTTCTTC	CASSVYNEQFF
.	TRBV4-2	.	TRBJ1-1	TGTGCCAGCAGCCAATTTGTAAGACGCAAGGGGGTAAACACTGAAGCTTTCTTT	CASSQFVRRKGVNTEAFF
once	TRBV18	TRBD1	TRBJ1-2	TGTGCCAGCTCGGCCGACAGGGACTATGGCTACACCTTC	CASSADRDYGYTF
.	TRBV11-2	.	TRBJ1-1	TGTGCCAGCAGCTCGTTGCGGCCGAACACTGAAGCTTTCTTT	CASSSLRPNTEAFF
.	TRBV5-1	TRBD1	TRBJ1-1	TGCGCCAGCAGCTCGCCAGGGGGCGCATGGAACACTGAAGCTTTCTTT	CASSSPGGAWNTEAFF